The 29 T cell receptor beta chains reported below all come from one sample, sequenced in a study of identical twins. TCRdb redid the calling of the 5' RACE reads with MiXCR, one entry per CDR3 protein. In the table there are hundreds of thousands of distinct CDR3 sequences, roughly 9.7% of which are singletons. The data also belong to a second study, concerning yellow fever vaccine responses in identical twins.

Sequenced sample: CD8+ T cells sorted from blood. These receptors originate from a young woman in good health.

Many counts were recorded for this clonotype. The gene calls are TRBV12-3 or TRBV12-4 and TRBJ2-1; 12 bases match TRBD2. The CDR3 is made up of 15 amino acids. Trimming cost V 6 bases and J 8 bases; bases outside gene matches: 8. The CDR3 sequence is CASSSLAGGLDEQFF. CDR3 nucleotide sequence: TGTGCCAGCAGCAGCCTAGCGGGAGGGCTCGATGAGCAGTTCTTC.

Of note for this clonotype: A much larger clone lies one base from this, so it may be a read error. CDR3 sequence reads: CTTNPGASSTDTQYF. In nucleotides, the CDR3 is TGTACCACCAATCCAGGAGCATCTAGCACAGATACGCAGTATTTT. The chain uses TRBV24-1 and TRBJ2-3; D unclear. CDR1 and CDR2 from the germline V gene are KGHDR and SFDVKD. CDR3 size: 15 residues.

This chain uses TRBV4-3 with TRBJ2-2; the D is unclear. Germline V gene lookup returns CDR1 LGHNA and CDR2 YSLEER. V lost 2 bases and J 1 base, leaving 8 bases between the germline ends. The CDR3 spans 15 residues. CDR3 amino acids: CASSQSSENTGELFF. Here the CDR3 DNA reads TGCGCCAGCAGCCAAAGCTCCGAGAACACCGGGGAGCTGTTTTTT.

V is TRBV7-9 and J is TRBJ2-1, with no clear D. The CDR3 runs to 13 residues. V was pared by 1 base and J by 10 bases, with 11 bases between. Germline values: CDR1 SEHNR, CDR2 FQNEAQ (reference sequence). CDR3 in amino acids: CASSLVLIVEQFF. CDR3 in DNA: TGTGCCAGCAGCTTAGTTCTTATTGTAGAGCAGTTCTTC. Complete variable domain (other parts from reference TRBV7-9 and TRBJ2-1): DTGVSQNPRHKITKRGQNVTFRCDPISEHNRLYWYRQTLGQGPEFLTYFQNEAQLEKSRLLSDRFSAERPKGSFSTLEIQRTEQGDSAMYLCASSLVLIVEQFFGPGTRLTVL.

V is TRBV16 and J is TRBJ2-7; 10 bases align to TRBD2. The CDR3 totals 15 residues. The J segment lost 3 bases and the V segment lost 4 bases, leaving 6 bases of the junction unmatched. From germline, CDR1 is KGHSY and CDR2 FQNENV. The CDR3 region is CASSPSGSSIYEQYF. CDR3 sequence (DNA): TGTGCCAGCAGCCCTAGCGGGAGCTCTATCTACGAGCAGTACTTC.

In its sample, this clonotype was seen many times. The chain recombines TRBV4-3 with TRBJ2-2; perhaps TRBD2 as D (6 bases). Germline CDR1 and CDR2: LGHNA and YSLEER. The CDR3 loop spans 15 amino acids. With 2 bases removed from V and 6 bases from J, the gap between germline ends came to 13 bases. DNA for the CDR3: TGCGCCAGCAGCCAAACGGGACTTTCCCCCGGGGAGCTGTTTTTT. Its translation: CASSQTGLSPGELFF.

This clonotype appeared many times. V and J are TRBV29-1 and TRBJ2-5; D gene uncertain. Germline assignment: CDR1 SQVTM and CDR2 ANQGSEA. This CDR3 comprises 14 residues. Trimming left V 4 bases short and J 4 bases short, with 16 bases between. The CDR3 sequence: CSVVWYPGGETQYF. CDR3 sequence (DNA): TGCAGCGTTGTTTGGTATCCGGGCGGAGAGACCCAGTACTTC.

This clonotype appeared many times. The chain couples TRBV27 to TRBJ2-7, with D perhaps TRBD2 (7 bases). Looked up from germline, CDR1 is MNHEY and CDR2 is SMNVEV (reference sequence). Between the trimmed V and J ends, which lost 3 bases and 3 bases, there was a span of 12 bases. CDR3 length: 14 residues. This CDR3 reads CASSLSGGRYEQYF. CDR3 sequence (DNA): TGTGCCAGCAGTTTGTCGGGGGGCCGCTACGAGCAGTACTTC.

This clonotype was recorded a few times. The chain has TRBV4-3 and TRBJ2-1; TRBD2 matches at 10 bases. CDR1 and CDR2 from the germline V gene are LGHNA and YSLEER. The CDR3 consists of 16 residues. V shed 5 bases, J shed 6 bases, and the junction held 10 bases outside the gene matches. The CDR3 DNA follows: TGCGCCAGCAGCTTGGAGCGGGAGGGCCTTTTCAATGAGCAGTTCTTC. It encodes CASSLEREGLFNEQFF.

The V call is TRBV2, the J call TRBJ1-2; perhaps TRBD1 as D (6 bases). Trimming removed 1 base at V and 4 bases at J, with 16 bases between. CDR3 length: 16 amino acids. CDR1 is SNHLY, CDR2 FYNNEI, per germline. CDR3 residues: CASSEVVGGTSYGYTF. Written as DNA, the CDR3 is TGTGCCAGCAGTGAAGTTGTGGGGGGGACATCCTATGGCTACACCTTC.

This clonotype was observed at least ten times. V usage is TRBV4-3 and J usage is TRBJ2-3; a possible D gene is TRBD2 (5 bases). The germline CDR1 and CDR2 sequences are LGHNA and YSLEER. The CDR3 extends over 16 amino acids. The V end was cut by 1 base, the J end by 2 bases, with 13 bases between. The CDR3 here is CASSQVAHRDTDTQYF. CDR3 in DNA: TGCGCCAGCAGCCAAGTGGCCCACCGGGACACAGATACGCAGTATTTT.

This clonotype showed up many times. The rearrangement links TRBV7-9 to TRBJ2-7, with D perhaps TRBD2 (5 bases). The V and J ends lost 5 bases and 4 bases respectively, with 12 bases between them. This CDR3 has 13 amino acids. Looked up from germline, CDR1 is SEHNR and CDR2 is FQNEAQ (reference sequence). The DNA of the CDR3 is TGTGCCAGCAGCCCCGAGGGTACGTACGAGCAGTACTTC. It yields the protein CASSPEGTYEQYF. The full variable domain, in which reference TRBV7-9 and TRBJ2-7 provide the parts outside the CDR3, is DTGVSQNPRHKITKRGQNVTFRCDPISEHNRLYWYRQTLGQGPEFLTYFQNEAQLEKSRLLSDRFSAERPKGSFSTLEIQRTEQGDSAMYLCASSPEGTYEQYFGPGTRLTVT.

The chain employs TRBV20-1 and TRBJ2-7; 7 bases agree with TRBD1. CDR3 length: 15 residues. V was pared by 0 bases and J by 4 bases, with 9 bases of the junction left unmatched. The germline V gene has CDR1 DFQATT and CDR2 SNEGSKA (reference sequence). For the CDR3, the DNA is TGCAGTGCTAGAGATTATCGGGGCAGGGGGTACGAGCAGTACTTC. Translation: CSARDYRGRGYEQYF.

The V call is TRBV14, the J call TRBJ2-5; TRBD2 matches 9 bases. There are 17 residues in the CDR3. Trimming took 3 bases from V and 4 from J; bases not matched to a gene: 12. The germline CDR1 and CDR2 sequences are SGHDN and FVKESK. The CDR3 bases are TGTGCCAGCAGCCAGGTCACTAGCGGGTGGTATGGAGAGACCCAGTACTTC. Protein sequence: CASSQVTSGWYGETQYF.

A few counts support this clonotype. The chain recombines TRBV12-3 or TRBV12-4 with TRBJ2-1, with TRBD1 matching over 8 bases. The CDR3 sequence is 14 residues long. The junction had 8 bases not matched to a gene; V was cut back by 6 bases and J by 7 bases. For the CDR3, the DNA is TGTGCCAGCAGCGCCACAGGGGGGTCGAATGAGCAGTTCTTC. This codes for CASSATGGSNEQFF.

This clonotype has a handful of counts. The chain combines TRBV19 with TRBJ2-1; no firm D call. Trimming took 8 bases from V and 0 from J, leaving 11 bases between them. This CDR3 region has 14 residues. Germline assignment: CDR1 LNHDA and CDR2 SQIVND (reference sequence). The CDR3 DNA sequence: TGTGCCAGTCATAGATCGAGCTCCTACAATGAGCAGTTCTTC. This encodes CASHRSSSYNEQFF.

The chain employs TRBV7-9 and TRBJ2-2; unclear D gene. The CDR3 loop spans 14 amino acids. The V and J ends lost 6 bases and 9 bases respectively, with 17 bases between them. Looked up from germline, CDR1 is SEHNR and CDR2 is FQNEAQ (reference sequence). The CDR3, as DNA: TGTGCCAGCAGGGGGTGGGCCGAGGAACGGGAGCTGTTTTTT. Amino acids: CASRGWAEERELFF.

CDR3 region: CASSQDRREQYF. The CDR3 DNA follows: TGCGCCAGCAGCCAAGATAGGCGCGAGCAGTACTTC. The rearrangement joins TRBV4-1 to TRBJ2-7; no clear D. Germline values: CDR1 MGHRA, CDR2 YSYEKL. There are 12 residues in the CDR3. Deletions cut 0 bases from V and 6 bases from J, with 6 bases between.

This clonotype appeared once. The gene calls are TRBV6-2 or TRBV6-3 and TRBJ2-7; 7 bases are a match to TRBD1. This CDR3 is built from 17 residues. Germline V gene data show CDR1 as MNHEY and CDR2 as SVGEGT. The trim removed 1 base at V and 3 bases at J, leaving 12 bases unmatched. In DNA, the CDR3 is TGTGCCAGCAGTTACTGGGGACAGTGGCGGGCCCACTACGAGCAGTACTTC. This encodes CASSYWGQWRAHYEQYF.

This clonotype was seen only a few times. The chain uses TRBV7-9 and TRBJ1-4; no definite D call. CDR1 is SEHNR and CDR2 is FQNEAQ in the germline V gene (reference sequence). The V end was cut by 3 bases, the J end by 7 bases, with 9 bases between. The CDR3 contains 13 residues. As DNA, the CDR3 is TGTGCCAGCAGCTTGGACGTGGCTGAAAAACTGTTTTTT. As protein: CASSLDVAEKLFF.

This clonotype was counted between two and nine times. The chain links TRBV4-3 to TRBJ1-1; 7 nucleotides line up with TRBD1. The CDR3 spans 16 residues. Germline lookup yields CDR1 LGHNA and CDR2 YSLEER. The ends lost 6 bases at V and 0 bases at J; junction bases unmatched: 10. Here the CDR3 DNA reads TGCGCCAGCAGACCAGACAGGGCTGAAATGAACACTGAAGCTTTCTTT. Encoded protein: CASRPDRAEMNTEAFF.

This sequence joins TRBV7-6 and TRBJ2-1; 11 nucleotides match TRBD2. Germline-derived CDR1 and CDR2 are SGHVS and FNYEAQ. The CDR3 covers 16 residues. Losses at the gene ends were 4 bases for V and 4 bases for J; bases not matched to a gene: 6. CDR3 loop: CASSSPLAGVYNEQFF. The CDR3 coding sequence is TGTGCCAGCAGCTCGCCACTAGCGGGAGTATACAATGAGCAGTTCTTC.

This rearrangement joins TRBV20-1 to TRBJ2-7; the match to TRBD2 covers 7 bases. The CDR3 consists of 15 residues. Germline assignment: CDR1 DFQATT and CDR2 SNEGSKA (reference sequence). With V trimmed by 0 bases and J by 0 bases, 5 bases remained unmatched. DNA of the CDR3: TGCAGTGCTAGAGATCGGGCGGGAGTCTCCTACGAGCAGTACTTC. Its protein is CSARDRAGVSYEQYF.

This clonotype appeared many times. The V call is TRBV6-5, the J call TRBJ2-3; maybe TRBD1 (5 bases). The CDR3 is 14 residues long. V lost 2 bases and J lost 4, with 10 bases in between. The germline V gene encodes CDR1 MNHEY and CDR2 SVGAGI. CDR3 DNA sequence: TGTGCCAGCAGTTACGGCCAGGGCTCAGATACGCAGTATTTT. Protein: CASSYGQGSDTQYF.

This clonotype was seen a handful of times. V gene TRBV7-8 combines with J gene TRBJ2-2; 11 bases are a match to TRBD1. Looked up from germline, CDR1 is SGHVS and CDR2 is FQNEAQ. The junction had 8 bases not matched to a gene; V was cut back by 5 bases and J by 6 bases. There are 16 residues in the CDR3. CDR3 in DNA: TGTGCCAGCAGCGAGGGACAGGGGGAAGGACCCGGGGAGCTGTTTTTT. Translated: CASSEGQGEGPGELFF.

This clonotype was counted a few times. In DNA form, the CDR3 reads TGCAGCGCTACTTGGACCTCGGGACAGGGAAATTACAATGAGCAGTTCTTC. It translates to CSATWTSGQGNYNEQFF. This chain links TRBV29-1 with TRBJ2-1, with 9 positions matching TRBD1. Trimming cost V 7 bases and J 4 bases; bases outside gene matches: 17. The CDR3 covers 17 residues. Looked up from germline, CDR1 is SQVTM and CDR2 is ANQGSEA.

The J gene is TRBJ1-1, the V gene TRBV14, with D tentatively TRBD1 (5 bases). The V end was cut by 4 bases, the J end by 0 bases, with 9 bases between. The CDR3 consists of 14 residues. Germline CDR1 and CDR2: SGHDN and FVKESK. The CDR3 DNA reads TGTGCCAGCAGCCCCCGAGGGGTGAACACTGAAGCTTTCTTT. Protein sequence: CASSPRGVNTEAFF.

This clonotype was recorded a few times. The chain employs TRBV11-1 and TRBJ2-6, with 7 bases aligning to TRBD1. CDR1 and CDR2 from the germline V gene are SGHAT and FQDESV (reference sequence). V was clipped by 1 base and J by 1 base; unmatched bases: 16. The CDR3 sequence is 21 residues long. CDR3 bases: TGTGCCAGCAGCTTAGGGATCTCGGACAGGAAAGACTTTTCTGGGGCCAACGTCCTGACTTTC. Amino acids: CASSLGISDRKDFSGANVLTF.

This clonotype was counted only a few times. The chain couples TRBV7-8 to TRBJ2-3; 9 nucleotides align to TRBD2. The CDR3 runs 17 residues. V gave up 0 bases and J gave up 4 bases; unmatched junction bases: 8. The germline V gene has CDR1 SGHVS and CDR2 FQNEAQ. The CDR3 protein is CASSLASSGMGPDTQYF. As DNA, the CDR3 is TGTGCCAGCAGCTTAGCGTCTAGCGGGATGGGGCCAGATACGCAGTATTTT.